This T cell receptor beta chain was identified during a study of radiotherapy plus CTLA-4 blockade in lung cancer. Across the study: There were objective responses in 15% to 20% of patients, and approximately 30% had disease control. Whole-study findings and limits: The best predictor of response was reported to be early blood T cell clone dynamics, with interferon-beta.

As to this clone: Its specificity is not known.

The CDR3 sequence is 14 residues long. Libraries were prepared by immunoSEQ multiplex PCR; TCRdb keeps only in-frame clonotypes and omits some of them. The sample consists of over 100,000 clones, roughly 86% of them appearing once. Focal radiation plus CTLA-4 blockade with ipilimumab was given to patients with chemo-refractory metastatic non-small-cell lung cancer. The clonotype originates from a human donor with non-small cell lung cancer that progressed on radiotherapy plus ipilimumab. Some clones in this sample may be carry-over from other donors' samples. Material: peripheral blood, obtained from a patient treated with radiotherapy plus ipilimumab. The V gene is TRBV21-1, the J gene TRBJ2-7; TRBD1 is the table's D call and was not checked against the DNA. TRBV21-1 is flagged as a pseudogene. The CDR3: CASNPGQGVYEQYF. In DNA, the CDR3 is TGTGCCAGCAACCCGGGACAGGGGGTATACGAGCAGTACTTC.